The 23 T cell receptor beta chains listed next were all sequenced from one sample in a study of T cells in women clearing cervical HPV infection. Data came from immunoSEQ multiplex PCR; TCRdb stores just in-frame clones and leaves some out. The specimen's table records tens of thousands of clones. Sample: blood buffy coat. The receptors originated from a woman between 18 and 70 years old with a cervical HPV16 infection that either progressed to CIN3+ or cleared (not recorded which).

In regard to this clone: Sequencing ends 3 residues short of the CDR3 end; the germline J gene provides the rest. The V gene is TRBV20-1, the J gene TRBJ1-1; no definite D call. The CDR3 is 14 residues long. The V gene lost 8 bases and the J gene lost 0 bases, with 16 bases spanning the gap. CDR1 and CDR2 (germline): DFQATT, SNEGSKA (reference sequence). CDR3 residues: CSLVAALLNTEAFF. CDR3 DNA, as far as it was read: TGCAGTCTTGTGGCGGCCCTCCTGAACACTGAA.

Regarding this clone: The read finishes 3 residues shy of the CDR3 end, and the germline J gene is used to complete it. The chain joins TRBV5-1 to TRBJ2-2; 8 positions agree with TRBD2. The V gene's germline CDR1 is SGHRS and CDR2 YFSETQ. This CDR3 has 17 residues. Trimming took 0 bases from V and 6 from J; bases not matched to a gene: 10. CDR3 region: CASSLGASGLLPGELFF. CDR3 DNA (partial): TGCGCCAGCAGCTTGGGGGCTAGCGGGCTGTTACCCGGGGAG.

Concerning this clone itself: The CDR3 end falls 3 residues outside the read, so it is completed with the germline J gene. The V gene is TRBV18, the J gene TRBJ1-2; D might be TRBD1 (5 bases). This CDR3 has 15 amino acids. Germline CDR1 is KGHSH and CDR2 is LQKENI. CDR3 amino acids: CASSTQERGTDTYTF. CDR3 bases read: TGTGCCAGCTCAACACAGGAAAGGGGCACAGATACC.

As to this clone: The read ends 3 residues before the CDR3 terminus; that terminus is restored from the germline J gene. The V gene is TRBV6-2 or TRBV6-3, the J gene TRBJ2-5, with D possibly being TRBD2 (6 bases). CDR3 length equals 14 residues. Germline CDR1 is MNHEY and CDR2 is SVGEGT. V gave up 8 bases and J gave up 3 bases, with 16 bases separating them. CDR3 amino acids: CASWRGGAEETQYF. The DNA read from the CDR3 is TGTGCCAGCTGGAGGGGTGGAGCAGAAGAGACC.

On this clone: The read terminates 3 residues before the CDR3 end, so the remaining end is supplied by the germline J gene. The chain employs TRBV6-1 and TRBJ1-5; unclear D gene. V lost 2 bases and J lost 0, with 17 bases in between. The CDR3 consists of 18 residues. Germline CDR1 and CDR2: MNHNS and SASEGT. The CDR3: CASSELSIGLNSNQPQHF. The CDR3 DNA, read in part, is TGTGCCAGCAGTGAATTATCAATAGGGCTAAATAGCAATCAGCCC.

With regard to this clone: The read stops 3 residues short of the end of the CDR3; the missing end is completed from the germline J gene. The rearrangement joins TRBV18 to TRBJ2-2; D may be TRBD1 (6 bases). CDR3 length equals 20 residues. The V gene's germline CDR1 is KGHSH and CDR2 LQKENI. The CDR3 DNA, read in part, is TGTGCCAGCTCACCAACTCTAGCTTCGGCAGGGGCGCCTGGGGCCAACGTG. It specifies CASSPTLASAGAPGANV. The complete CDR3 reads CASSPTLASAGAPGANVLFF.

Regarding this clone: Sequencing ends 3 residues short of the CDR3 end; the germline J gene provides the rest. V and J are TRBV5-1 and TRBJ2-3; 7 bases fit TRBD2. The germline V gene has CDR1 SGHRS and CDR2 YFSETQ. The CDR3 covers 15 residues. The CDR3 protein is CASSTRGGGEETQYF. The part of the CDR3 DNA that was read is TGCGCCAGCAGCACCCGAGGCGGGGGTGAAGAGACG. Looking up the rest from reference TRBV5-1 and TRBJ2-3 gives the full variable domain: KAGVTQTPRYLIKTRGQQVTLSCSPISGHRSVSWYQQTPGQGLQFLFEYFSETQRNKGNFPGRFSGRQFSNSRSEMNVSTLELGDSALYLCASSTRGGGEETQYFGPGTRLTVL.

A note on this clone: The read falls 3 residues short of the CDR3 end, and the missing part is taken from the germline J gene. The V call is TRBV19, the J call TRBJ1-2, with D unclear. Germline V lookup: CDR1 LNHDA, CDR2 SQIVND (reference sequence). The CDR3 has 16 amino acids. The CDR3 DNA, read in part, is TGTGCCAGTAGTCCAAGGACTAGCGGAAGCACAGATACC. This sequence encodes CASSPRTSGSTDT. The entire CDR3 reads CASSPRTSGSTDTYTF.

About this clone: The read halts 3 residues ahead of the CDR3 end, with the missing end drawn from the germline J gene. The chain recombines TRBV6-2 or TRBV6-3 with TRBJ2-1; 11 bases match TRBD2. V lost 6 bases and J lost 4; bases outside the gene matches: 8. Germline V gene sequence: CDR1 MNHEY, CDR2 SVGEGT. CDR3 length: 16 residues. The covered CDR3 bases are TGTGCCAGCAGAACCGAGACTAGCGGGATTTACAATGAG. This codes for CASRTETSGIYNE. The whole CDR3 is CASRTETSGIYNEQFF.

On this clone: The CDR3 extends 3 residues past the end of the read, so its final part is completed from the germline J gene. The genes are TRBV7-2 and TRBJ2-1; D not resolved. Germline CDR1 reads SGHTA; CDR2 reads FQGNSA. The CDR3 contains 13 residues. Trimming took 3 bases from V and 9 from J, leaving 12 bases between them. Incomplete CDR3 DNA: TGTGCCAGCAGCTTTGCTACCGTCGGTGAG. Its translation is CASSFATVGE. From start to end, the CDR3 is CASSFATVGEQFF.

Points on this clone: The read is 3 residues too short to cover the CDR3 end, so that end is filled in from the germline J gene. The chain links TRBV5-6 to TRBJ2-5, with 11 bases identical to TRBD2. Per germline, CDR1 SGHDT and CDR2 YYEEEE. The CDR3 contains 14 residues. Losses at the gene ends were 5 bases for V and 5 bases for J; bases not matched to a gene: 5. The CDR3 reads CASSSLAGVETQYF. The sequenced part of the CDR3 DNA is TGTGCCAGCAGTTCACTAGCGGGGGTGGAGACC.

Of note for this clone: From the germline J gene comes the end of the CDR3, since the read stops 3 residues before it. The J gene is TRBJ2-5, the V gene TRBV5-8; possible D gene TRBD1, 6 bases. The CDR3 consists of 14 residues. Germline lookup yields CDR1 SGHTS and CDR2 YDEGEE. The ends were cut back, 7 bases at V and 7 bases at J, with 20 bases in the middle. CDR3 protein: CASELRRLRGTQYF. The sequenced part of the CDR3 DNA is TGTGCCAGCGAGCTACGCCGGCTCAGGGGGACC. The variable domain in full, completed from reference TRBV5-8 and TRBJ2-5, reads EAGVTQSPTHLIKTRGQQATLRCSPISGHTSVYWYQQALGLGLQFLLWYDEGEERNRGNFPPRFSGRQFPNYSSELNVNALELEDSALYLCASELRRLRGTQYFGPGTRLLVL.

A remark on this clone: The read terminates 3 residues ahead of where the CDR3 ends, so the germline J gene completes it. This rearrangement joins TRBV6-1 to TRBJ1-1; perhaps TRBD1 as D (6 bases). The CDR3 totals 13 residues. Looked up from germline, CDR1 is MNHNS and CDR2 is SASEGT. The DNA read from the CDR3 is TGTGCCAGCAGTGAAAGAGCAGAGGGGGTC. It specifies CASSERAEGV. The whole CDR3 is CASSERAEGVAFF.

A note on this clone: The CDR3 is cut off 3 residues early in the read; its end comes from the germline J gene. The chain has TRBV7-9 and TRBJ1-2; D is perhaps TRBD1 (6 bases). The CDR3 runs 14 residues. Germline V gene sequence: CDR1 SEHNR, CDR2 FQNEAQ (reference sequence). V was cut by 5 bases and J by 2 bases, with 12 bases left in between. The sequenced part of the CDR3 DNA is TGTGCCAGCAGCCAAGGAACAGGGAACTATGGC. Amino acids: CASSQGTGNYG. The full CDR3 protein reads CASSQGTGNYGYTF.

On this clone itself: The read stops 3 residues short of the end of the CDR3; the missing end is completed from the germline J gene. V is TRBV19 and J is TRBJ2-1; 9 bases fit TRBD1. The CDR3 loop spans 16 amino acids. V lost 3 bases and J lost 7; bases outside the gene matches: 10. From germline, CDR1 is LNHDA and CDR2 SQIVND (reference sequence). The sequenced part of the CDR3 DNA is TGTGCCAGTAGTATCCCTTTAGGACAGGGGCTGAATGAG. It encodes CASSIPLGQGLNE. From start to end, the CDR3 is CASSIPLGQGLNEQFF.

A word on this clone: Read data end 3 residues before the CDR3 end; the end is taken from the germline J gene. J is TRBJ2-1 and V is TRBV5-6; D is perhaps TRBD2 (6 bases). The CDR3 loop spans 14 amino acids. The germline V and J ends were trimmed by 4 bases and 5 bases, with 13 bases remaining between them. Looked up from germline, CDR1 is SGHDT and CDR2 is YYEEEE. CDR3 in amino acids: CASSLLRGNNEQFF. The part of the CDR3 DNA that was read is TGTGCCAGCAGCCTCCTCCGGGGGAACAATGAG. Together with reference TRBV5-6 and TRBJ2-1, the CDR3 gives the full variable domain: DAGVTQSPTHLIKTRGQQVTLRCSPKSGHDTVSWYQQALGQGPQFIFQYYEEEERQRGNFPDRFSGHQFPNYSSELNVNALLLGDSALYLCASSLLRGNNEQFFGPGTRLTVL.

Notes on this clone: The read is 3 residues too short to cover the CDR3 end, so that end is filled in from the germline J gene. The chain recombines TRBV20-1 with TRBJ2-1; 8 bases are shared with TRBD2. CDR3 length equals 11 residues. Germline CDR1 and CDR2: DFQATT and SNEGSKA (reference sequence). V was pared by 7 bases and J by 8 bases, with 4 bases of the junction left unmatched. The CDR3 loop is CSGTAGDEQFF. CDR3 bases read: TGCAGTGGGACAGCGGGGGATGAG.

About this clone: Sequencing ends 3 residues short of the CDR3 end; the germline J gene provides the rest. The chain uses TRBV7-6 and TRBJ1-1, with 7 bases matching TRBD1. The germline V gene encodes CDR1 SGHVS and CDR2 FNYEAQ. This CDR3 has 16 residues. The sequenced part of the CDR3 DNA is TGTGCCAGCAGCTTGATGGCAGGGGGATCGGGACTTGGA. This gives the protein CASSLMAGGSGLG. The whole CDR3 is CASSLMAGGSGLGAFF.

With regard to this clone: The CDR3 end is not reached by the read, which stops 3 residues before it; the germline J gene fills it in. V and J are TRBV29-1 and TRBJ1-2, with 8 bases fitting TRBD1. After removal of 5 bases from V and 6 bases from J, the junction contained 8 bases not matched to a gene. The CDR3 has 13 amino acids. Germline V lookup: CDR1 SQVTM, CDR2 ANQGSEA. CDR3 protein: CSVRDRGFHGYTF. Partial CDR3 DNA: TGCAGCGTTCGTGACAGGGGTTTCCATGGC. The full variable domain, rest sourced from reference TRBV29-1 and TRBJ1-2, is SAVISQKPSRDICQRGTSLTIQCQVDSQVTMMFWYRQQPGQSLTLIATANQGSEATYESGFVIDKFPISRPNLTFSTLTVSNMSPEDSSIYLCSVRDRGFHGYTFGSGTRLTVV.

The part of the CDR3 DNA that was read is TGTGCCAGCAGCGAGGCATTAGCGGGCACAGATACG. This codes for CASSEALAGTDT. Given in full, the CDR3 is CASSEALAGTDTQYF. This chain uses TRBV11-3 with TRBJ2-3, with D possibly being TRBD2 (6 bases). The read ends 3 residues before the CDR3 terminus; that terminus is restored from the germline J gene. This CDR3 has 15 amino acids. Trimming pared 5 bases from V and 1 base from J, leaving 13 bases between. Germline loops: CDR1 SGHNT, CDR2 YENEEA.

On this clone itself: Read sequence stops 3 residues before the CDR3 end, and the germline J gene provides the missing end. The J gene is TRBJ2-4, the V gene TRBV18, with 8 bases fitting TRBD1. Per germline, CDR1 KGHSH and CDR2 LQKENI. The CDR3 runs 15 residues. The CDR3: CASSPLRTGNYGQYF. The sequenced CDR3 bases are TGTGCCAGCTCACCACTCCGGACAGGGAACTATGGT.

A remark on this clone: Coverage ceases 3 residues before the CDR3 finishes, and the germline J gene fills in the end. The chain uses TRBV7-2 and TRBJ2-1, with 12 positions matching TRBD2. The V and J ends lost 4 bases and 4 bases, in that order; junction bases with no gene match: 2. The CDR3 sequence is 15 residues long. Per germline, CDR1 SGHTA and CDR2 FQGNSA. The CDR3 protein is CASSSGTSGYNEQFF. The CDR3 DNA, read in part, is TGTGCCAGCAGCTCCGGGACTAGCGGGTACAATGAG.

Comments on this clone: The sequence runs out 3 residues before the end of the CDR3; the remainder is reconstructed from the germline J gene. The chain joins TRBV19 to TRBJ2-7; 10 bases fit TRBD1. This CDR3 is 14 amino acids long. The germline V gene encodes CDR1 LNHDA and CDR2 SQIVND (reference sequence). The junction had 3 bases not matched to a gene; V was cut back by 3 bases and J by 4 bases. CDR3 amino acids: CASSIRDRGYEQYF. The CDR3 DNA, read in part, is TGTGCCAGTAGTATTCGGGACAGGGGTTACGAG.